Listed here are 31 T cell receptor beta chains from one sample, sequenced in a study of Ad26.COV2.S vaccination and SARS-CoV-2 variants. The sample's treatment: around 19 received Ad26.COV2.S at low or high dose, single or two shots; five or six received placebo; per-sample allocation not given. Repertoires come from day 63 after the first vaccine or placebo injection. The data were produced by immunoSEQ multiplex PCR, yet TCRdb's version contains in-frame clones alone and is incomplete. The sample comprises 300,000 to 350,000 clones, roughly 88% of which are singletons, and 5.5% rests with the top ten. The specimen was peripheral blood, collected in a trial of Ad26.COV2.S vaccine versus placebo. Receptors originate from a person between 18 and 60 years old who received the Ad26.COV2.S COVID-19 vaccine or a placebo.

The chain carries TRBV7-2 and TRBJ1-2; 7 bases are a match to TRBD1. Germline CDR1 is SGHTA and CDR2 is FQGNSA. CDR3 length: 15 amino acids. V gave up 1 base and J gave up 0 bases; unmatched junction bases: 2. CDR3 loop: CASSLGGQTNYGYTF. CDR3 coding DNA: TGTGCCAGCAGCTTAGGGGGACAGACTAACTATGGCTACACCTTC. Variable domain in full (rest from reference TRBV7-2 and TRBJ1-2): GAGVSQSPSNKVTEKGKDVELRCDPISGHTALYWYRQSLGQGLEFLIYFQGNSAPDKSGLPSDRFSAERTGGSVSTLTIQRTQQEDSAVYLCASSLGGQTNYGYTFGSGTRLTVV.

V is TRBV25-1 and J is TRBJ1-2; possible D gene TRBD1, 5 bases. Deletions cut 3 bases from V and 4 bases from J, with 9 bases between. This CDR3 has 13 amino acids. Per the germline V gene, CDR1 is MGHDK and CDR2 is SYGVNS. In DNA form, the CDR3 reads TGTGCCAGCAGTGAGAGGGGTAGCTATGGCTACACCTTC. Amino acid sequence: CASSERGSYGYTF.

This chain connects TRBV2 to TRBJ1-2, with 10 positions matching TRBD1. Germline V gives CDR1 SNHLY, CDR2 FYNNEI. The V segment lost 6 bases and the J segment 0 bases; nucleotides outside the gene matches: 4. The CDR3 spans 15 residues. Here the CDR3 reads CASRGQGLANYGYTF. The DNA for the CDR3 is TGTGCCAGCAGGGGACAGGGGTTGGCTAACTATGGCTACACCTTC.

The chain carries TRBV19 and TRBJ2-7; TRBD2 aligns across 9 bases. The CDR3 runs to 15 residues. J was trimmed by 4 bases and V by 5 bases; bases with no gene match: 9. The germline V gene has CDR1 LNHDA and CDR2 SQIVND (reference sequence). CDR3 bases: TGTGCCAGTAGTCAAGGGCTAGCGGGGATATACGAGCAGTACTTC. Residues: CASSQGLAGIYEQYF.

This chain uses TRBV7-2 with TRBJ2-6; D unclear. The V end was cut by 1 base, the J end by 0 bases, with 10 bases between. The CDR3 has 17 amino acids. The V gene's germline CDR1 is SGHTA and CDR2 FQGNSA. DNA for the CDR3: TGTGCCAGCAGCTTAGAACATCAGACCTCTGGGGCCAACGTCCTGACTTTC. This sequence encodes CASSLEHQTSGANVLTF.

The rearrangement links TRBV27 to TRBJ2-1; 7 nucleotides line up with TRBD2. In germline, CDR1 is MNHEY, CDR2 SMNVEV (reference sequence). This CDR3 contains 19 residues. The V segment lost 2 bases and the J segment 5 bases; nucleotides outside the gene matches: 18. CDR3 DNA sequence: TGTGCCAGCAGTTTAACCCCCGGGCGGGACTACCACACACACAATGAGCAGTTCTTC. Translation: CASSLTPGRDYHTHNEQFF.

This clone was seen once. This chain joins TRBV5-4 and TRBJ2-7; TRBD2 matches at 7 bases. This CDR3 spans 13 amino acids. The V gene end was trimmed by 5 bases and the J gene end by 3 bases; junction bases not matched to a gene: 5. Per the germline V gene, CDR1 is SGHNT and CDR2 is YYREEE (reference sequence). CDR3 loop: CASRASGGYEQYF. For the CDR3, the DNA is TGTGCCAGCAGGGCCTCGGGGGGCTACGAGCAGTACTTC.

V usage is TRBV19 and J usage is TRBJ1-1; no clear D gene. The V end was cut by 1 base, the J end by 4 bases, with 13 bases between. In germline, CDR1 is LNHDA, CDR2 SQIVND (reference sequence). CDR3 length: 15 amino acids. CDR3 bases: TGTGCCAGTAGTATAGGTCTTGGATTTTTCACTGAAGCTTTCTTT. As protein: CASSIGLGFFTEAFF. Drawing the rest from reference TRBV19 and TRBJ1-1, the complete variable domain is DGGITQSPKYLFRKEGQNVTLSCEQNLNHDAMYWYRQDPGQGLRLIYYSQIVNDFQKGDIAEGYSVSREKKESFPLTVTSAQKNPTAFYLCASSIGLGFFTEAFFGQGTRLTVV.

This chain connects TRBV9 to TRBJ2-1; a weak D match, TRBD1 (5 bases). V was cut by 0 bases and J by 5 bases, with 9 bases left in between. Germline values: CDR1 SGDLS, CDR2 YYNGEE. The CDR3 runs to 14 residues. The CDR3 DNA is TGTGCCAGCAGCGTAGGGGGCGGTGACAATGAGCAGTTCTTC. Translating gives CASSVGGGDNEQFF.

This rearrangement joins TRBV9 to TRBJ2-3; D may be TRBD2 (5 bases). The germline CDR1 and CDR2 sequences are SGDLS and YYNGEE. The V gene lost 0 bases and the J gene lost 3 bases, with 14 bases spanning the gap. The CDR3 covers 16 residues. The CDR3 DNA reads TGTGCCAGCAGCGTAGCGGGGTATGGGCAAACAGATACGCAGTATTTT. Protein sequence: CASSVAGYGQTDTQYF.

CDR3 residues: CASSQDPPKMGLGQYF. Here the CDR3 DNA reads TGTGCCAGCAGCCAGGACCCTCCCAAGATGGGTCTCGGGCAGTATTTT. J is TRBJ2-3 and V is TRBV7-8; unclear D gene. The CDR3 totals 16 residues. Germline values: CDR1 SGHVS, CDR2 FQNEAQ. Between the trimmed V and J ends, which lost 5 bases and 11 bases, there was a span of 26 bases.

This sequence joins TRBV6-5 and TRBJ1-5, with D tentatively TRBD1 (6 bases). V dropped 4 bases and J dropped 5 bases, with 12 bases sitting between them. The CDR3 runs to 14 residues. Germline CDR1 MNHEY, CDR2 SVGAGI. The CDR3 reads CASSSLQGDQPQHF. CDR3 nucleotides: TGTGCCAGCAGTTCCTTACAGGGAGATCAGCCCCAGCATTTT.

This rearrangement joins TRBV5-1 to TRBJ1-6; D unclear. The CDR3 has 16 residues. Trimming left V 2 bases short and J 9 bases short, with 18 bases between. CDR1 and CDR2 from the germline V gene are SGHRS and YFSETQ. CDR3 sequence (DNA): TGCGCCAGCAGCTTAGATCACGGCAGTAGGGTTTCACCCCTCCACTTT. Translated: CASSLDHGSRVSPLHF.

V usage is TRBV10-2 and J usage is TRBJ2-1, with D possibly matching TRBD1 (5 bases). The germline V and J ends were trimmed by 2 bases and 6 bases, with 8 bases remaining between them. Germline CDR1 and CDR2: WSHSY and SAAADI. The CDR3 is 13 residues long. In nucleotides, the CDR3 is TGCGCCAGCAGTGAGCAGGGTACCAATGAGCAGTTCTTC. Translating it yields CASSEQGTNEQFF.

This chain connects TRBV12-3 or TRBV12-4 to TRBJ2-5; the D is unclear. The CDR3 has 13 residues. Between the trimmed V and J ends, which lost 5 bases and 4 bases, there was a span of 11 bases. CDR3 DNA: TGTGCCAGCAGTGCCGGGCAGGCAGAGACCCAGTACTTC. Encoded protein: CASSAGQAETQYF.

This chain joins TRBV5-4 and TRBJ2-1, with TRBD1 matching over 7 bases. The CDR3 is 13 residues long. Per the germline V gene, CDR1 is SGHNT and CDR2 is YYREEE (reference sequence). The V and J ends lost 1 base and 8 bases, in that order; junction bases with no gene match: 3. This CDR3 reads CASSLWQGDEQFF. Written as DNA, the CDR3 is TGTGCCAGCAGCTTGTGGCAGGGGGATGAGCAGTTCTTC. Based on the CDR3 plus reference TRBV5-4 and TRBJ2-1, the full variable domain is ETGVTQSPTHLIKTRGQQVTLRCSSQSGHNTVSWYQQALGQGPQFIFQYYREEENGRGNFPPRFSGLQFPNYSSELNVNALELDDSALYLCASSLWQGDEQFFGPGTRLTVL.

The chain couples TRBV28 to TRBJ1-2, with D perhaps matching TRBD1 (6 bases). Germline CDR1 and CDR2: MDHEN and SYDVKM. The CDR3 is made up of 12 amino acids. Trimming cost V 10 bases and J 8 bases, with 17 bases left between them. CDR3 sequence reads: CATTRTVGGYTF. CDR3 sequence (DNA): TGTGCCACCACGCGGACAGTCGGGGGCTACACCTTC.

The rearrangement links TRBV5-6 to TRBJ1-4; D might be TRBD1 (5 bases). Deletions cut 3 bases from V and 0 bases from J, with 12 bases between. The CDR3 is 16 amino acids. Germline V gives CDR1 SGHDT, CDR2 YYEEEE. CDR3 protein: CASSWGGISTNEKLFF. The CDR3 DNA sequence: TGTGCCAGCAGCTGGGGGGGAATTTCAACTAATGAAAAACTGTTTTTT.

The chain employs TRBV4-3 and TRBJ1-3, with TRBD1 matching over 8 bases. V was clipped by 0 bases and J by 3 bases; unmatched bases: 7. Germline values: CDR1 LGHNA, CDR2 YSLEER. The CDR3 has 17 residues. The CDR3 DNA is TGCGCCAGCAGCCAAGATACGGACAGGGAGGGTGGAAACACCATATATTTT. It codes for CASSQDTDREGGNTIYF.

This clone was recorded once. CDR3 amino acids: CASSQVVWETQYF. CDR3 DNA: TGCGCCAGCAGCCAAGTGGTATGGGAGACCCAGTACTTC. The rearrangement joins TRBV4-1 to TRBJ2-5, with no clear D. Germline V lookup: CDR1 MGHRA, CDR2 YSYEKL. The CDR3 consists of 13 residues. V was clipped by 1 base and J by 5 bases, with 8 bases between them.

This chain uses TRBV30 with TRBJ1-2, with TRBD1 matching 9 bases. This CDR3 contains 13 residues. The trim removed 8 bases at V and 4 bases at J, leaving 8 bases unmatched. Germline V lookup: CDR1 GTSNPN, CDR2 SVGIG (reference sequence). CDR3 protein: CAGPGQGRYGYTF. CDR3 sequence (DNA): TGTGCCGGGCCGGGACAGGGTCGCTATGGCTACACCTTC.

The J gene is TRBJ2-3, the V gene TRBV5-4; TRBD1 matches 9 bases. The CDR3 runs to 15 residues. Looked up from germline, CDR1 is SGHNT and CDR2 is YYREEE (reference sequence). The V segment lost 4 bases and the J segment 4 bases; nucleotides outside the gene matches: 7. Here the CDR3 DNA reads TGTGCCAGCAGCCAGGGACAGGGTGGCCCAGATACGCAGTATTTT. Translating it yields CASSQGQGGPDTQYF.

Only one count was recorded for this clone. The rearrangement uses TRBV11-2 and TRBJ1-2; TRBD1 might be the D (6 bases). The CDR3 sequence is 12 residues long. The V and J ends lost 3 bases and 6 bases respectively, with 8 bases between them. Per the germline V gene, CDR1 is SGHAT and CDR2 is FQNNGV. For the CDR3, the DNA is TGTGCCAGCAGCTTGGACAGACATGGCTACACCTTC. Protein: CASSLDRHGYTF.

The J gene is TRBJ1-5, the V gene TRBV19; the D gene is possibly TRBD1 (5 bases). Per the germline V gene, CDR1 is LNHDA and CDR2 is SQIVND (reference sequence). The CDR3 loop spans 15 amino acids. V shed 0 bases and J shed 4 bases, with 10 bases lying between them. In DNA, the CDR3 is TGTGCCAGTAGTATAGACAGGGTGGCGAATCAGCCCCAGCATTTT. Protein product: CASSIDRVANQPQHF.

The V gene is TRBV2, the J gene TRBJ2-5; 16 bases fit TRBD2. CDR1 and CDR2 (germline): SNHLY, FYNNEI. V was pared by 11 bases and J by 4 bases, with 13 bases of the junction left unmatched. The CDR3 consists of 17 residues. Here the CDR3 reads CASLGGLAGGIRETQYF. CDR3 sequence (DNA): TGTGCCTCCCTCGGGGGACTAGCGGGGGGGATCCGAGAGACCCAGTACTTC.

The chain combines TRBV11-1 with TRBJ2-3; D is possibly TRBD1 (6 bases). Germline CDR1 and CDR2: SGHAT and FQDESV (reference sequence). CDR3 length equals 14 residues. Trimming removed 2 bases at V and 6 bases at J, with 12 bases between. The CDR3 sequence: CASSLLRGSDTQYF. As DNA, the CDR3 is TGTGCCAGCAGCTTACTAAGGGGGTCGGATACGCAGTATTTT.

J is TRBJ2-5 and V is TRBV4-1; 7 positions agree with TRBD2. There are 16 residues in the CDR3. J lost 3 bases, V lost 1 base, and 8 bases had no gene match. CDR1 is MGHRA, CDR2 YSYEKL, per germline. Here the CDR3 reads CASSQVSGGYEETQYF. CDR3 nucleotide sequence: TGCGCCAGCAGCCAAGTTTCGGGGGGTTACGAAGAGACCCAGTACTTC.

This chain joins TRBV13 and TRBJ1-1; D is unresolved. The V end was cut by 10 bases, the J end by 0 bases, with 12 bases between. Germline CDR1 PRHDT, CDR2 FYEKMQ (reference sequence). This CDR3 is 13 amino acids long. This chain's CDR3 is CATLPGLNTEAFF. As DNA, the CDR3 is TGTGCCACCTTGCCAGGACTGAACACTGAAGCTTTCTTT. Variable domain in full (rest from reference TRBV13 and TRBJ1-1): AAGVIQSPRHLIKEKRETATLKCYPIPRHDTVYWYQQGPGQDPQFLISFYEKMQSDKGSIPDRFSAQQFSDYHSELNMSSLELGDSALYFCATLPGLNTEAFFGQGTRLTVV.

This clone was picked up one time. The V and J genes are TRBV7-9 and TRBJ2-5, with D possibly being TRBD2 (7 bases). CDR3 size: 17 residues. Trimming took 5 bases from V and 2 from J, leaving 21 bases between them. CDR1 is SEHNR and CDR2 is FQNEAQ in the germline V gene (reference sequence). CDR3 DNA: TGTGCCAGCAGCCGGGTCGGGGGGCCACCGGAGCAAGAGACCCAGTACTTC. Translated, it gives CASSRVGGPPEQETQYF.

V gene TRBV4-3 combines with J gene TRBJ2-7; 8 bases match TRBD2. The J segment lost 7 bases and the V segment lost 0 bases, leaving 8 bases of the junction unmatched. Germline V lookup: CDR1 LGHNA, CDR2 YSLEER. This CDR3 is 15 amino acids long. The CDR3 is CASSQDLRGGAEQYF. The CDR3 bases are TGCGCCAGCAGCCAAGATCTCCGGGGGGGCGCAGAGCAGTACTTC.

The chain employs TRBV3-1 (or the pseudogene TRBV3-2) and TRBJ2-3, with TRBD2 as a possible D gene (5 bases). CDR1 is LGHDT and CDR2 is YNNKEL in the germline V gene (reference sequence). The CDR3 totals 14 residues. CDR3 DNA: TGTGCTTTGGACGGAGCGGAGAGCACAGATACGCAGTATTTT. This encodes CALDGAESTDTQYF.